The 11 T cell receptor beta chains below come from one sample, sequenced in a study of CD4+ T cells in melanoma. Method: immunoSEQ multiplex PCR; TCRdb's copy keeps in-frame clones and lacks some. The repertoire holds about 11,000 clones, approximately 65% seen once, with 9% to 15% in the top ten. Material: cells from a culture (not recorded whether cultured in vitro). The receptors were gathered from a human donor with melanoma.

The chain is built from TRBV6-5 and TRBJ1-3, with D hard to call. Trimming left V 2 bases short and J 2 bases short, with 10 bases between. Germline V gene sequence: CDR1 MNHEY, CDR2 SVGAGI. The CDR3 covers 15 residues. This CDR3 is CASSYDGVTGNTIYF. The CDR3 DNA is TGTGCCAGCAGTTACGATGGGGTTACTGGAAACACCATATATTTT.

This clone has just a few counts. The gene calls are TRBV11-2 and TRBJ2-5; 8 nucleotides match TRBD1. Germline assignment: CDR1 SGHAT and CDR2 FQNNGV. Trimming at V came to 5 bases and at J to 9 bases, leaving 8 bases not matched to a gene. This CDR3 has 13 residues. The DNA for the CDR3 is TGTGCCAGCAGCAGCCAGGGGGCTGGGCCCCAGTACTTC. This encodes CASSSQGAGPQYF.

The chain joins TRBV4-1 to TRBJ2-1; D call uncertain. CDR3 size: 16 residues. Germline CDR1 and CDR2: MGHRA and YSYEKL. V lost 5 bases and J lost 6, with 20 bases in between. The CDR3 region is CASSFGRARRGNEQFF. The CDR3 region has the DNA TGCGCCAGCAGCTTTGGTAGAGCCCGGCGAGGCAATGAGCAGTTCTTC.

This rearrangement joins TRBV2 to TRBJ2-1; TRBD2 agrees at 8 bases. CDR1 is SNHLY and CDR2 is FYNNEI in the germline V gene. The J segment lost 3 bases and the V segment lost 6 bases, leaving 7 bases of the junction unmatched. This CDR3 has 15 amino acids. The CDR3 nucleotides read TGTGCCAGCAGGGTCCGCGGGGGGCGCTACAATGAGCAGTTCTTC. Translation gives CASRVRGGRYNEQFF.

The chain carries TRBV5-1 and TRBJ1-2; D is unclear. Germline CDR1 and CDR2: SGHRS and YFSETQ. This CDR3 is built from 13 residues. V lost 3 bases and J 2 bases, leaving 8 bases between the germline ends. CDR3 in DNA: TGCGCCAGCAGCTCAGACCTCAACTATGGCTACACCTTC. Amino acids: CASSSDLNYGYTF.

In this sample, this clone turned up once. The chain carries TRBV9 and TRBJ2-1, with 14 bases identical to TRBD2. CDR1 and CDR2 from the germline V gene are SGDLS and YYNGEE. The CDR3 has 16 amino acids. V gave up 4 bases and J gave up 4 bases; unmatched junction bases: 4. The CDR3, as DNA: TGTGCCAGCAGCTATGGACTAGCGGGGGGTTACAATGAGCAGTTCTTC. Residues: CASSYGLAGGYNEQFF.

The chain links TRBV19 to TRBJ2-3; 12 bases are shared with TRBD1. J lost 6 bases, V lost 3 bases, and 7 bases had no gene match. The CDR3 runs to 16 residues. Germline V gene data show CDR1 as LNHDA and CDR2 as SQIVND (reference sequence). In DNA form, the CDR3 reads TGTGCCAGTAGTATGGGGACAGGGGGCGTCTCCGATACGCAGTATTTT. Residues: CASSMGTGGVSDTQYF.

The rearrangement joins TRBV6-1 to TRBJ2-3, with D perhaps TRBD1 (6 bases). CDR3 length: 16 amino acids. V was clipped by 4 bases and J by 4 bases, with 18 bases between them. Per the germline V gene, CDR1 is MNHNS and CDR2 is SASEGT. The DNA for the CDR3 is TGTGCCAGCAGTGCGGTGCAGGGGATTTTGGCAGATACGCAGTATTTT. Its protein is CASSAVQGILADTQYF.

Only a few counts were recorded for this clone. CDR3 DNA sequence: TGTGCCAGCAGCCCCGGGCCCAGCAACACCATATATTTT. It yields the protein CASSPGPSNTIYF. The chain carries TRBV7-2 and TRBJ1-3; D not resolved. Germline CDR1 reads SGHTA; CDR2 reads FQGNSA. The V end was cut by 5 bases, the J end by 7 bases, with 12 bases between. The CDR3 contains 13 residues.

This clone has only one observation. The CDR3 loop is CASSLRGLQYF. CDR3 in DNA: TGTGCCAGCAGCTTGCGCGGCCTGCAGTATTTT. This chain links TRBV5-6 with TRBJ2-3; D gene uncertain. Germline V gene sequence: CDR1 SGHDT, CDR2 YYEEEE. Trimming took off 1 base at V and 11 bases at J, with 8 bases between the two ends. The CDR3 has 11 residues.

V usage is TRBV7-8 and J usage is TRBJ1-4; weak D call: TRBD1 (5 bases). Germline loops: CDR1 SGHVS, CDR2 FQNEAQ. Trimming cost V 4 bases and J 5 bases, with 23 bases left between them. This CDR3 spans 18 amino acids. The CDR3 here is CASSSTRTPGRRNEKLFF. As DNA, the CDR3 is TGTGCCAGCAGCTCAACTCGTACACCGGGACGGAGAAATGAAAAACTGTTTTTT.